This paragraph covers one TCR beta chain sequence. Bulk TCR libraries were made with methods that had been previously described and with listed TCR primers. TCRdb used MiXCR to reprocess the PCR reads, holding one entry per CDR3 protein. Of about 510,000 distinct CDR3 sequences in the sample, around 21% were seen once. This sample is part of a study of molecular identifiers for immune sequencing clone quantification. As CD8+CD4-CCR7+CD45RA+ cells, naive CD8 T cells were sorted. Germline loops: CDR1 SGHNT, CDR2 YYREEE (reference sequence). V lost 5 bases and J 2 bases, leaving 15 bases between the germline ends. The CDR3 is made up of 15 amino acids.

The clonotype was recovered from a human donor in good health. Some libraries in this study had Jurkat cell RNA spiked in. The chain joins TRBV5-4 to TRBJ2-3; D might be TRBD1 (6 bases). Material: naive CD8+ T cells from blood, with Jurkat cell RNA spiked in. The subset is: FACS-sorted CD8+CD4-CCR7+CD45RA+ naive T cells. Here the CDR3 reads CASRDGTNPTDTQYF. The CDR3 coding sequence is TGTGCCAGCAGGGACGGGACAAACCCCACAGATACGCAGTATTTT.